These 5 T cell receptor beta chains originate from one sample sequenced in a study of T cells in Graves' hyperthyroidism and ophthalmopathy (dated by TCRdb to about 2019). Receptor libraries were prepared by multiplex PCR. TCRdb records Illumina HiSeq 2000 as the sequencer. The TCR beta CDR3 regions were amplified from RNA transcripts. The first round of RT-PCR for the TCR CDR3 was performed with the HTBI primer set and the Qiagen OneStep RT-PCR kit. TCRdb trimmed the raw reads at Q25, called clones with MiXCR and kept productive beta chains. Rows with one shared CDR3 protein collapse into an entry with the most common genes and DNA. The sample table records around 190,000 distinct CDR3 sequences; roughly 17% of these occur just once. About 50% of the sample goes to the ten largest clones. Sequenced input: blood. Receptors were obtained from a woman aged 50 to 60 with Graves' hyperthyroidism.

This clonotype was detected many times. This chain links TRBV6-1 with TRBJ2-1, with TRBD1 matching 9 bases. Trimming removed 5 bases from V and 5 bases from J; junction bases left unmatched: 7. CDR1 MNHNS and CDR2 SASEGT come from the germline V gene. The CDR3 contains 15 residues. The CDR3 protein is CASSLNRGLDNEQFF. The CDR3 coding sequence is TGTGCCAGCAGTTTGAACAGGGGGCTCGACAATGAGCAGTTCTTC.

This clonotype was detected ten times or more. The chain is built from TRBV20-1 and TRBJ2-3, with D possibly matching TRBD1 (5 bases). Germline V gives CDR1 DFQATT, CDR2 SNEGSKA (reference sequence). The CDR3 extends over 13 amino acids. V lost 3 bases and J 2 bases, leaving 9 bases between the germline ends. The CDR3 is CSARTVATDTQYF. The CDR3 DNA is TGCAGTGCTAGGACAGTAGCCACAGATACGCAGTATTTT.

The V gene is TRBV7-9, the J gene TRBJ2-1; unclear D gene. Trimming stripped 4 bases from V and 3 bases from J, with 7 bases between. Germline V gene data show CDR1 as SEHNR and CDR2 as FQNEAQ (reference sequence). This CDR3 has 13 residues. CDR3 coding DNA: TGTGCCAGCAGCTATAGGAACTACAATGAGCAGTTCTTC. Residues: CASSYRNYNEQFF. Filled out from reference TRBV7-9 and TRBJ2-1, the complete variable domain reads DTGVSQNPRHKITKRGQNVTFRCDPISEHNRLYWYRQTLGQGPEFLTYFQNEAQLEKSRLLSDRFSAERPKGSFSTLEIQRTEQGDSAMYLCASSYRNYNEQFFGPGTRLTVL.

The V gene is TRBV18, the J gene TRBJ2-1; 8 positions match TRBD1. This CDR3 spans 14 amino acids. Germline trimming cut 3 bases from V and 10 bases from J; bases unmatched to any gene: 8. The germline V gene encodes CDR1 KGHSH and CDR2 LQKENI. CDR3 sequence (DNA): TGTGCCAGCTCACCGGCATTGACAGGGGTGGAGCAGTTCTTC. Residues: CASSPALTGVEQFF.

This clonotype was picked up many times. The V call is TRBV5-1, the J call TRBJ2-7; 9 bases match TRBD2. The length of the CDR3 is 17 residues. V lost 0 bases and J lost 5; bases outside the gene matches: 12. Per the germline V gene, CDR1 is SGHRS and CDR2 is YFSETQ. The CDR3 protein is CASSLANSAGGLNEQYF. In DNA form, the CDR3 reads TGCGCCAGCAGCTTGGCCAATTCGGCGGGAGGGCTTAACGAGCAGTACTTC.